The 20 T cell receptor beta chains below were found in one sample sequenced in a study of spatial heterogeneity in lung cancer. The time point here: sample taken at primary tumor resection. Researchers sequenced whole RNA taken from tumor, nontumor lung or frozen PBMC without sorting. TCRdb passed the 5' RACE reads through MiXCR, listing each CDR3 protein once. The table records 30,000 to 45,000 distinct CDR3 sequences, roughly 5.6% of them present only once. The material sequenced was PBMCs, taken at surgery. All receptors derive from a female donor with early-stage non-small cell lung cancer.

In this sample, this clonotype turned up many times. The CDR3 region is CASSPRTGSNYGYTF. CDR3 sequence (DNA): TGTGCCAGTAGTCCTCGGACAGGTTCTAACTATGGCTACACCTTC. The chain joins TRBV19 to TRBJ1-2, with TRBD1 matching over 7 bases. Germline lookup yields CDR1 LNHDA and CDR2 SQIVND (reference sequence). With 5 bases clipped from V and 0 bases from J, the junction kept 6 bases outside the gene matches. The CDR3 consists of 15 residues.

The table lists this clonotype with a few counts. This rearrangement joins TRBV12-3 or TRBV12-4 to TRBJ2-3; unclear D gene. Trimming removed 5 bases at V and 6 bases at J, with 6 bases between. There are 11 residues in the CDR3. The CDR3 reads CASSLRDTQYF. The CDR3, as DNA: TGTGCCAGCAGTCTTCGGGATACGCAGTATTTT.

This clonotype was observed many times. The chain couples TRBV5-1 to TRBJ2-3; weak D call: TRBD1 (6 bases). The CDR3 covers 16 residues. Trimming took 4 bases from V and 1 from J, leaving 16 bases between them. CDR1 and CDR2 (germline): SGHRS, YFSETQ. As DNA, the CDR3 is TGCGCCAGCAGCGGGGGCCTCGCCGCGGGCACAGATACGCAGTATTTT. Translation gives CASSGGLAAGTDTQYF.

This clonotype was counted only a few times. J is TRBJ2-1 and V is TRBV20-1; possible D gene TRBD2, 6 bases. Germline V gene lookup returns CDR1 DFQATT and CDR2 SNEGSKA (reference sequence). With 4 bases removed from V and 7 bases from J, the gap between germline ends came to 11 bases. This CDR3 is 12 amino acids long. The CDR3 DNA sequence: TGCAGTGCTAAGGATGGAGGGAATGAGCAGTTCTTC. Translating gives CSAKDGGNEQFF.

This clonotype has ten or more counts. V usage is TRBV10-3 and J usage is TRBJ1-5; D is ambiguous. Germline-derived CDR1 and CDR2 are ENHRY and SYGVKD. The V and J ends lost 6 bases and 7 bases respectively, with 10 bases between them. The CDR3 consists of 12 residues. CDR3 sequence (DNA): TGTGCCATCAGCACGGGAGGGCAGCCCCAGCATTTT. This translates into CAISTGGQPQHF.

This clonotype was detected many times. The chain recombines TRBV5-6 with TRBJ1-6, with a tentative D call TRBD1 (5 bases). This CDR3 region has 14 residues. V lost 4 bases to trimming and J lost 10 bases, with 15 bases between them. CDR1 is SGHDT, CDR2 YYEEEE, per germline. The CDR3, as DNA: TGTGCCAGCAGCAGACGGCTGGGGGAATCACCCCTCCACTTT. This codes for CASSRRLGESPLHF.

In its sample, this clonotype was seen many times. The V call is TRBV12-3 or TRBV12-4, the J call TRBJ2-1; TRBD2 agrees at 11 bases. The ends lost 4 bases at V and 4 bases at J; junction bases unmatched: 6. The CDR3 is 16 amino acids. CDR3 protein: CASSSLTSGSYNEQFF. CDR3 DNA: TGTGCCAGCAGTTCCCTCACTAGCGGGAGTTACAATGAGCAGTTCTTC.

The chain employs TRBV5-4 and TRBJ1-1; D gene uncertain. Looked up from germline, CDR1 is SGHNT and CDR2 is YYREEE (reference sequence). The CDR3 runs 12 residues. V gave up 0 bases and J gave up 6 bases, with 6 bases separating them. The CDR3 bases are TGTGCCAGCAGCTTGGTCGGTTCTGAAGCTTTCTTT. Its translation: CASSLVGSEAFF.

This clonotype was recorded at least ten times. This sequence joins TRBV12-3 or TRBV12-4 and TRBJ2-7; D perhaps matches TRBD1 (6 bases). The V end was cut by 5 bases, the J end by 3 bases, with 14 bases between. The CDR3 loop spans 14 amino acids. The CDR3 bases are TGTGCCAGCAGTCAGGGACATTCTTACTACGAGCAGTACTTC. Amino acid sequence: CASSQGHSYYEQYF.

The sample holds many counts of this clonotype. The V and J genes are TRBV6-5 and TRBJ2-7, with D possibly being TRBD1 (6 bases). V shed 8 bases and J shed 3 bases, with 14 bases lying between them. Germline CDR1 MNHEY, CDR2 SVGAGI. This CDR3 has 13 amino acids. This CDR3 is CASGETGHYEQYF. The CDR3 coding sequence is TGTGCCAGCGGGGAGACAGGCCACTACGAGCAGTACTTC.

This clonotype was counted at least ten times. This chain joins TRBV5-1 and TRBJ2-5; 9 bases are a match to TRBD2. The ends lost 3 bases at V and 5 bases at J; junction bases unmatched: 8. The CDR3 extends over 15 amino acids. Per the germline V gene, CDR1 is SGHRS and CDR2 is YFSETQ. The CDR3 spells CASSSTGTSSETQYF. As DNA, the CDR3 is TGCGCCAGCAGCTCTACCGGGACTAGCAGTGAGACCCAGTACTTC.

This clonotype showed up many times. The rearrangement links TRBV29-1 to TRBJ1-2; TRBD1 matches 8 bases. Germline CDR1 is SQVTM and CDR2 is ANQGSEA. The CDR3 consists of 18 residues. The V segment lost 0 bases and the J segment 3 bases; nucleotides outside the gene matches: 15. CDR3 in DNA: TGCAGCGTTGAAGATACTTACCCACGACAGGGGCGTGACTATGGCTACACCTTC. Protein: CSVEDTYPRQGRDYGYTF.

This clonotype came up many times. The V gene is TRBV20-1, the J gene TRBJ1-1; unclear D gene. CDR1 and CDR2 from the germline V gene are DFQATT and SNEGSKA (reference sequence). This CDR3 has 9 residues. Between the trimmed V and J ends, which lost 4 bases and 8 bases, there was a span of 5 bases. DNA for the CDR3: TGCAGTGCTAATAGCGAAGCTTTCTTT. Its translation: CSANSEAFF.

In this sample, this clonotype turned up many times. The chain couples TRBV28 to TRBJ2-7, with 9 positions matching TRBD2. V lost 5 bases to trimming and J lost 7 bases; unmatched junction nucleotides: 18. The CDR3 loop spans 17 amino acids. Germline CDR1 and CDR2: MDHEN and SYDVKM. The DNA of the CDR3 is TGTGCCAGCAGTACACCGATCGGACTAGCGCCATCTCTAGAGCAGTACTTC. It is translated as CASSTPIGLAPSLEQYF.

This clonotype was seen only a few times. J is TRBJ2-6 and V is TRBV19; D is perhaps TRBD2 (6 bases). This CDR3 is built from 17 residues. The V end lost 0 bases, the J end lost 0 bases, and 9 bases lay between the germline ends. In germline, CDR1 is LNHDA, CDR2 SQIVND (reference sequence). The CDR3 protein is CASSIDGGSSGANVLTF. The CDR3 DNA reads TGTGCCAGTAGTATAGATGGAGGGAGCTCTGGGGCCAACGTCCTGACTTTC.

This clonotype was seen ten or more times. V usage is TRBV13 and J usage is TRBJ2-5; maybe TRBD1 (5 bases). V lost 6 bases and J 1 base, leaving 18 bases between the germline ends. The CDR3 covers 16 residues. Germline values: CDR1 PRHDT, CDR2 FYEKMQ (reference sequence). The CDR3: CASSRTDSTTQETQYF. The CDR3 nucleotides are TGTGCCAGCAGTAGAACCGACAGCACTACCCAAGAGACCCAGTACTTC.

This clonotype was seen at least ten times. The chain joins TRBV5-1 to TRBJ2-3, with 8 nucleotides matching TRBD2. This CDR3 is built from 15 residues. Germline-derived CDR1 and CDR2 are SGHRS and YFSETQ. Trimming removed 4 bases from V and 3 bases from J; junction bases left unmatched: 7. CDR3 amino acids: CASSPGRGGTDTQYF. CDR3 in DNA: TGCGCCAGCAGCCCGGGACGGGGGGGTACAGATACGCAGTATTTT.

This clonotype was seen many times. The V gene is TRBV2, the J gene TRBJ2-1; D possibly corresponds to TRBD2 (5 bases). CDR1 and CDR2 (germline): SNHLY, FYNNEI. Trimming took off 0 bases at V and 8 bases at J, with 17 bases between the two ends. The CDR3 spans 16 residues. The CDR3 DNA follows: TGTGCCAGCAGTGAAGCAGAGGACTCCGTCATCTATGAGCAGTTCTTC. Protein: CASSEAEDSVIYEQFF.

This clonotype was counted ten times or more. The chain has TRBV5-1 and TRBJ2-3, with D perhaps TRBD2 (6 bases). This CDR3 is built from 14 residues. Germline-derived CDR1 and CDR2 are SGHRS and YFSETQ. V lost 0 bases and J 4 bases, leaving 9 bases between the germline ends. CDR3 DNA: TGCGCCAGCAGCTTGGATACGGGGGCAGATACGCAGTATTTT. It specifies CASSLDTGADTQYF.

This clonotype came up many times. The chain is built from TRBV12-3 or TRBV12-4 and TRBJ2-3, with TRBD1 as a possible D gene (5 bases). V lost 4 bases and J 3 bases, leaving 8 bases between the germline ends. This CDR3 has 13 residues. CDR3 residues: CASSSAGTDTQYF. The CDR3 nucleotides are TGTGCCAGCAGTTCCGCAGGGACAGATACGCAGTATTTT.